This is a list of T cell receptor beta chains from one sample in a study of human T cells and chemical hapten exposure. TCRdb fed the RACE reads into MiXCR, producing one record per CDR3 protein. The data contain under 60,000 distinct CDR3 sequences, 8.5% to 10% of them singletons. The specimen was whole blood, collected in connection with sensitization to the hapten diphenylcyclopropenone (DPC). The source of these receptors is a woman in her 30s with alopecia areata. Some clones in this sample may be carry-over from other donors' samples. Each CDR3 is given with its conserved first and last residue. D genes are given only for firm matches. Clone size is shown for a subset of rows, as once, few, many or a class of expanded clone.

CDR3: CASSSGLVNTEAFF; DNA: TGTGCCAGCAGCTCCGGCCTGGTGAACACTGAAGCTTTCTTT; J: TRBJ1-1; D: NA; V: TRBV6-2/TRBV6-3; size: few
CDR3: CASSLVSNQPQHF; DNA: TGTGCCAGCAGTTTGGTTAGCAATCAGCCCCAGCATTTT; J: TRBJ1-5; D: NA; V: TRBV12-3/TRBV12-4; size: many
CDR3: CASSQDRDNEQFF; DNA: TGCGCCAGCAGCCAAGATCGGGACAATGAGCAGTTCTTC; J: TRBJ2-1; D: NA; V: TRBV4-3; size: medium-sized
CDR3: CASSPFATDTQYF; DNA: TGTGCCAGCAGCCCATTCGCCACAGATACGCAGTATTTT; J: TRBJ2-3; D: NA; V: TRBV7-2; size: many
CDR3: CASSQGQYYSGNTIYF; DNA: TGCGCCAGCAGCCAAGGACAGTACTATTCTGGAAACACCATATATTTT; J: TRBJ1-3; D: NA; V: TRBV4-3; size: many
CDR3: CASNSPGQSGYYNEQFF; DNA: TGTGCCAGCAACTCCCCCGGTCAATCGGGGTACTACAATGAGCAGTTCTTC; J: TRBJ2-1; D: NA; V: TRBV28; size: NA
CDR3: CSVLPVVTHYGYTF; DNA: TGCAGCGTTCTCCCTGTCGTCACGCACTATGGCTACACCTTC; J: TRBJ1-2; D: NA; V: TRBV29-1; size: many
CDR3: CSADRDSTDTQYF; DNA: TGCAGCGCCGACAGGGATAGCACAGATACGCAGTATTTT; J: TRBJ2-3; D: TRBD1; V: TRBV29-1; size: few
CDR3: CASSTWTSADTQYF; DNA: TGTGCCAGCAGCACGTGGACAAGTGCAGATACGCAGTATTTT; J: TRBJ2-3; D: NA; V: TRBV13; size: few
CDR3: CASSYSRGRLARYNEQFF; DNA: TGTGCCAGCAGTTACTCGAGAGGTCGACTAGCCCGTTACAATGAGCAGTTCTTC; J: TRBJ2-1; D: TRBD2; V: TRBV6-2/TRBV6-3; size: NA
CDR3: CASSRDRGDSPLHF; DNA: TGTGCCAGCAGCCGGGACAGGGGAGACTCACCCCTCCACTTT; J: TRBJ1-6; D: TRBD1; V: TRBV5-5; size: few
CDR3: CASSLVASGGDNEQFF; DNA: TGTGCCAGCAGCTTAGTGGCTAGCGGGGGGGACAATGAGCAGTTCTTC; J: TRBJ2-1; D: TRBD2; V: TRBV11-3; size: NA
CDR3: CASSGIGPEGGSNYGYTF; DNA: TGTGCCAGTAGTGGTATTGGACCCGAGGGCGGATCGAACTATGGCTACACCTTC; J: TRBJ1-2; D: NA; V: TRBV19; size: NA
CDR3: CSVALNTGNNSPLHF; DNA: TGCAGCGTTGCCCTAAACACAGGGAATAATTCACCCCTCCACTTT; J: TRBJ1-6; D: NA; V: TRBV29-1; size: many
CDR3: CASSLGGRTEAFF; DNA: TGCGCCAGCAGCTTGGGGGGGCGGACTGAAGCTTTCTTT; J: TRBJ1-1; D: NA; V: TRBV5-1; size: many
CDR3: CASVGLAEKETQYF; DNA: TGTGCCAGCGTGGGACTAGCGGAAAAAGAGACCCAGTACTTC; J: TRBJ2-5; D: TRBD2; V: TRBV12-3/TRBV12-4; size: many
CDR3: CASSLGSGTDTQYF; DNA: TGTGCCAGCAGCTTAGGGTCGGGCACAGATACGCAGTATTTT; J: TRBJ2-3; D: NA; V: TRBV7-3; size: few
CDR3: CASSPPGRENEKLFF; DNA: TGTGCCAGCTCACCACCGGGCAGGGAGAATGAAAAACTGTTTTTT; J: TRBJ1-4; D: NA; V: TRBV18; size: many